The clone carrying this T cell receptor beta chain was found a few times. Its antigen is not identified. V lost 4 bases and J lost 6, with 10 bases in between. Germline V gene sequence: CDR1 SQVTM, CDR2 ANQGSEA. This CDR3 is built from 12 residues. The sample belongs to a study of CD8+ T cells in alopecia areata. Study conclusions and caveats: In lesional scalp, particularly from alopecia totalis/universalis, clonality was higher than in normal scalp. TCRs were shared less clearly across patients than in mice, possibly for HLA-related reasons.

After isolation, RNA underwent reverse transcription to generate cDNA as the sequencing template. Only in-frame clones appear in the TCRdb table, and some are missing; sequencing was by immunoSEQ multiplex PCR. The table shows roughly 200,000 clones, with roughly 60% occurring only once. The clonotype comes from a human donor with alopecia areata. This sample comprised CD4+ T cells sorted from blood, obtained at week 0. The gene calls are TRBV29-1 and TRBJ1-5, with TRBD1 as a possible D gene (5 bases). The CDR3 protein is CSVGGGAQPQHF. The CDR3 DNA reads TGCAGCGTTGGAGGTGGGGCTCAGCCCCAGCATTTT.